This T cell receptor (beta chain) was observed in a study of response to subunit inactivated influenza vaccine. Points from the study as a whole: With each seasonal influenza vaccination, the authors suggested, few new T cells are recruited.

This clonotype was recorded a few times. Its specificity is not known. CDR3 length: 18 residues. Germline V gene lookup returns CDR1 SGHRS and CDR2 YFSETQ. V trimming: 4 bases; J trimming: 1 base; junction bases outside the gene matches: 7. In TCRdb, the RT-PCR reads were re-called with MiXCR into one record per CDR3 protein. The sample includes about 610,000 distinct CDR3 sequences, about 14% of them seen just once. The chain carries TRBV5-1 and TRBJ2-1, with 14 bases identical to TRBD2. The input for sequencing was PBMCs from blood, taken about 13 days after vaccination. This sequence was found in a man aged 50 or older who received an inactivated influenza vaccine. The CDR3 spells CASSMGLAGVGSYNEQFF. CDR3 DNA: TGCGCCAGCAGCATGGGACTAGCGGGGGTAGGGTCCTACAATGAGCAGTTCTTC.